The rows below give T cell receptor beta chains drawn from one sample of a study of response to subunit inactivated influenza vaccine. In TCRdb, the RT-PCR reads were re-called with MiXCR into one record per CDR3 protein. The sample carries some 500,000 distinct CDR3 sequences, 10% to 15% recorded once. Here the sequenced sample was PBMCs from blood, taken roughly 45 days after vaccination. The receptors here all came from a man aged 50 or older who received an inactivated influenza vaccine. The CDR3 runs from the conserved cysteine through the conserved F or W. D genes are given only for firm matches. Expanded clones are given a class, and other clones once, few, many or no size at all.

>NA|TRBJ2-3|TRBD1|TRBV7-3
CASSLMGTGWDVDTQYF
TGTGCCAGCAGCTTAATGGGGACAGGGTGGGACGTAGATACGCAGTATTTT
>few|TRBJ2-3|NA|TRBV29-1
CSVEDWPGDGPDTQYF
TGCAGCGTTGAAGATTGGCCAGGGGACGGGCCAGATACGCAGTATTTT
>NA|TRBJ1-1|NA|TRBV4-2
CASSQDHTWGAFF
TGTGCCAGCAGCCAAGATCACACCTGGGGAGCTTTCTTT
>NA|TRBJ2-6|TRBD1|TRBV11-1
CASRFGQGRSGANVLTF
TGTGCCAGCAGGTTCGGACAGGGGCGATCTGGGGCCAACGTCCTGACTTTC
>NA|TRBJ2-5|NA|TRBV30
CAWSVFGGKETQYF
TGTGCCTGGAGTGTATTTGGGGGGAAAGAGACCCAGTACTTC
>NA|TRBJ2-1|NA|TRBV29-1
CSVETWTTSANEQFF
TGCAGCGTTGAGACCTGGACTACATCAGCAAATGAGCAGTTCTTC
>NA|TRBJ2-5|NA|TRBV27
CASSLGGDESETQYF
TGTGCCAGCAGTTTAGGAGGGGACGAGTCGGAGACCCAGTACTTC
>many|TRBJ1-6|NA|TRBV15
CATSKGTTGNSPLHF
TGTGCCACCAGCAAAGGGACAACGGGTAATTCACCCCTCCACTTT
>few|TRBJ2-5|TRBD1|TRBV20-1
CSANDRVQETQYF
TGCAGTGCAAATGACAGGGTTCAAGAGACCCAGTACTTC
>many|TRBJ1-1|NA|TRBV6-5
CASSYSGGRSTEAFF
TGTGCCAGCAGTTACTCCGGGGGGCGAAGCACTGAAGCTTTCTTT